The 28 T cell receptor beta chains below were found in one sample sequenced in a study of Ad26.COV2.S vaccination and SARS-CoV-2 variants. The protocol was immunoSEQ multiplex PCR, while the TCRdb copy is restricted to in-frame clones and leaves out a portion. The sample lists 300,000 to 400,000 clones, approximately 87% seen once, with 5% to 6.5% in the top ten. The treatment was: some 20 received Ad26.COV2.S at low or high dose, single or two shots; 5 received placebo; per-sample allocation not given. It was on day 63 after the first vaccine or placebo injection that samples were taken. This material consisted of peripheral blood, taken in a trial of Ad26.COV2.S vaccine versus placebo. The receptors shown here come from a person aged 18-60 years who received the Ad26.COV2.S COVID-19 vaccine or a placebo.

The chain couples TRBV15 to TRBJ2-1; 7 bases fit TRBD2. Germline lookup yields CDR1 LNHNV and CDR2 YYDKDF (reference sequence). Trimming at V came to 0 bases and at J to 9 bases, leaving 11 bases not matched to a gene. CDR3 size: 16 residues. CDR3 DNA: TGTGCCACCAGCAGAGATTGGGCGGGAGAAACTGGTGAGCAGTTCTTC. It encodes CATSRDWAGETGEQFF. Full variable domain (rest looked up from reference TRBV15 and TRBJ2-1): DAMVIQNPRYQVTQFGKPVTLSCSQTLNHNVMYWYQQKSSQAPKLLFHYYDKDFNNEADTPDNFQSRRPNTSFCFLDIRSPGLGDTAMYLCATSRDWAGETGEQFFGPGTRLTVL.

V is TRBV6-2 or TRBV6-3 and J is TRBJ2-5; 13 bases map to TRBD2. Looked up from germline, CDR1 is MNHEY and CDR2 is SVGEGT. The CDR3 contains 15 residues. V shed 4 bases, J shed 8 bases, and the junction held 7 bases outside the gene matches. The CDR3 loop is CASSSIGLAGDTQYF. In DNA form, the CDR3 reads TGTGCCAGCAGTTCGATCGGACTAGCGGGGGACACCCAGTACTTC.

This rearrangement joins TRBV11-3 to TRBJ2-2, with D perhaps matching TRBD1 (5 bases). With 5 bases removed from V and 6 bases from J, the gap between germline ends came to 13 bases. The CDR3 sequence is 14 residues long. Germline CDR1 and CDR2: SGHNT and YENEEA. CDR3 sequence: CASSAGSTAGELFF. The CDR3 region has the DNA TGTGCCAGCAGCGCTGGATCGACAGCCGGGGAGCTGTTTTTT.

The V gene is TRBV3-1 (or the pseudogene TRBV3-2), the J gene TRBJ1-3, with 7 positions matching TRBD1. Germline assignment: CDR1 LGHDT and CDR2 YNNKEL (reference sequence). The CDR3 length is 14 residues. The V and J ends lost 5 bases and 3 bases, in that order; junction bases with no gene match: 4. CDR3 loop: CASSYDRDGNTIYF. The CDR3 DNA sequence: TGTGCCAGCAGCTACGACAGGGATGGAAACACCATATATTTT.

The chain employs TRBV4-2 and TRBJ1-4; D remains ambiguous. The CDR3 consists of 17 residues. Per germline, CDR1 LGHNA and CDR2 YNFKEQ. V gave up 2 bases and J gave up 5 bases, with 18 bases separating them. Here the CDR3 DNA reads TGTGCCAGCAGCCAACCCCACCTGACGGACCCGAATGAAAAACTGTTTTTT. Amino acid sequence: CASSQPHLTDPNEKLFF.

The rearrangement links TRBV7-2 to TRBJ1-2, with 9 bases that match TRBD1. The CDR3 contains 15 residues. CDR1 and CDR2 (germline): SGHTA, FQGNSA. With V trimmed by 5 bases and J by 2 bases, 6 bases remained unmatched. The CDR3 loop is CASSPDRGTNYGYTF. The CDR3 DNA is TGTGCCAGCAGCCCTGACAGGGGGACGAACTATGGCTACACCTTC.

The chain recombines TRBV7-2 with TRBJ1-1; D is perhaps TRBD1 (6 bases). Germline V gene lookup returns CDR1 SGHTA and CDR2 FQGNSA. The CDR3 consists of 14 residues. Trimming left V 6 bases short and J 2 bases short, with 13 bases between. The CDR3 here is CASRPQGLNTEAFF. CDR3 nucleotides: TGTGCCAGCAGACCCCAGGGGCTTAACACTGAAGCTTTCTTT.

The chain carries TRBV7-9 and TRBJ1-1; D not resolved. The CDR3 length is 13 residues. V was trimmed by 2 bases and J by 6 bases, leaving 10 bases between them. CDR1 and CDR2 (germline): SEHNR, FQNEAQ (reference sequence). The CDR3 DNA sequence: TGTGCCAGCAGCTTAAGGGTTTTCTCTGAAGCTTTCTTT. This codes for CASSLRVFSEAFF.

The rearrangement joins TRBV10-1 to TRBJ2-7, with D hard to call. Germline lookup yields CDR1 WNHNN and CDR2 SYGVQD (reference sequence). The CDR3 has 16 amino acids. Between the trimmed V and J ends, which lost 3 bases and 1 base, there was a span of 16 bases. The CDR3 DNA is TGCGCCAGCAGTGATTGGTGGTCCAAACCTTCCTACGAGCAGTACGTC. Translation gives CASSDWWSKPSYEQYV.

The chain combines TRBV7-9 with TRBJ1-2, with a possible D match to TRBD1 (5 bases). The CDR3 is 15 residues long. With 2 bases removed from V and 0 bases from J, the gap between germline ends came to 10 bases. Germline assignment: CDR1 SEHNR and CDR2 FQNEAQ (reference sequence). The CDR3 is CASSLLRGSNYGYTF. The CDR3 nucleotides read TGTGCCAGCAGCTTACTCCGGGGCTCTAACTATGGCTACACCTTC.

This chain connects TRBV6-6 to TRBJ1-1; TRBD1 aligns across 7 bases. V gave up 6 bases and J gave up 5 bases; unmatched junction bases: 21. CDR3 length equals 18 residues. Germline lookup yields CDR1 MNHNY and CDR2 SVGAGI (reference sequence). This chain's CDR3 is CASSRTGVSISPGTEAFF. CDR3 DNA sequence: TGTGCCAGCAGCCGAACAGGGGTGTCTATAAGCCCGGGTACTGAAGCTTTCTTT.

The V call is TRBV19, the J call TRBJ2-3; D tentatively fits TRBD1 or TRBD2 (5 bases each). The V and J ends lost 7 bases and 0 bases respectively, with 14 bases between them. Germline values: CDR1 LNHDA, CDR2 SQIVND (reference sequence). There are 15 residues in the CDR3. The CDR3 bases are TGTGCCAGTAAACCGGGACGGATAAGCACAGATACGCAGTATTTT. As protein: CASKPGRISTDTQYF.

V usage is TRBV11-3 and J usage is TRBJ1-1; weak D call: TRBD1 (5 bases). This CDR3 contains 15 residues. Germline values: CDR1 SGHNT, CDR2 YENEEA. V shed 5 bases and J shed 2 bases, with 15 bases lying between them. The CDR3 loop is CASSPPDKSNTEAFF. The CDR3 DNA reads as TGTGCCAGCAGCCCCCCGGACAAATCCAACACTGAAGCTTTCTTT.

This sequence joins TRBV7-9 and TRBJ1-1; D remains ambiguous. Germline loops: CDR1 SEHNR, CDR2 FQNEAQ (reference sequence). Deletions cut 1 base from V and 0 bases from J, with 9 bases between. This CDR3 is built from 15 residues. DNA of the CDR3: TGTGCCAGCAGCTTAGTAGGGAAAGTGAACACTGAAGCTTTCTTT. Translating it yields CASSLVGKVNTEAFF.

The chain combines TRBV6-6 with TRBJ1-2; D possibly corresponds to TRBD1 (5 bases). Trimming took off 5 bases at V and 8 bases at J, with 15 bases between the two ends. CDR1 is MNHNY, CDR2 SVGAGI, per germline (reference sequence). The CDR3 length is 13 residues. The CDR3 DNA sequence: TGTGCCAGCAGTCTCGAAGGGGTTTACGGCTACACCTTC. Encoded protein: CASSLEGVYGYTF.

This clone turned up a few times. This chain connects TRBV6-5 to TRBJ1-1, with unresolved D. Germline CDR1 and CDR2: MNHEY and SVGAGI. The CDR3 spans 11 residues. The V gene lost 6 bases and the J gene lost 11 bases, with 13 bases spanning the gap. CDR3 nucleotides: TGTGCCAGCAGAAAGGGCTTACGGGCTTTCTTT. Translating it yields CASRKGLRAFF.

This chain links TRBV15 with TRBJ1-6, with a tentative D call TRBD1 (6 bases). Trimming stripped 5 bases from V and 1 base from J, with 15 bases between. CDR1 is LNHNV, CDR2 YYDKDF, per germline (reference sequence). CDR3 size: 17 residues. CDR3 in amino acids: CATSVRGGGSYNSPLHF. The CDR3 DNA reads as TGTGCCACCAGCGTCCGAGGAGGGGGTTCCTATAATTCACCCCTCCACTTT. The entire variable domain, with the rest obtained from reference TRBV15 and TRBJ1-6, is as follows: DAMVIQNPRYQVTQFGKPVTLSCSQTLNHNVMYWYQQKSSQAPKLLFHYYDKDFNNEADTPDNFQSRRPNTSFCFLDIRSPGLGDTAMYLCATSVRGGGSYNSPLHFGNGTRLTVT.

The chain recombines TRBV6-5 with TRBJ1-2; D perhaps matches TRBD1 (6 bases). Trimming took 7 bases from V and 4 from J, leaving 13 bases between them. The CDR3 is 13 amino acids. CDR1 and CDR2 (germline): MNHEY, SVGAGI. The CDR3 DNA sequence: TGTGCCAGCACCCTACAGGGCCCCTATGGCTACACCTTC. Amino acids: CASTLQGPYGYTF.

The V call is TRBV6-5, the J call TRBJ1-5; 7 bases agree with TRBD1. The CDR3 covers 15 residues. V was clipped by 4 bases and J by 3 bases; unmatched bases: 6. The germline gives CDR1 MNHEY, CDR2 SVGAGI. CDR3 amino acids: CASSFFRGNNQPQHF. In DNA, the CDR3 is TGTGCCAGCAGTTTCTTCAGGGGGAACAATCAGCCCCAGCATTTT.

CDR3 in amino acids: CSVTGGGELFF. In DNA, the CDR3 is TGCAGCGTCACAGGAGGAGGGGAGCTGTTTTTT. V gene TRBV29-1 combines with J gene TRBJ2-2; D is possibly TRBD1 or TRBD2 (5 bases each). From germline, CDR1 is SQVTM and CDR2 ANQGSEA. The length of the CDR3 is 11 residues. V lost 6 bases and J 8 bases, leaving 10 bases between the germline ends.

The chain employs TRBV6-2 or TRBV6-3 and TRBJ2-1, with D unresolved. V was cut by 6 bases and J by 0 bases, with 12 bases left in between. This CDR3 has 15 residues. Germline-derived CDR1 and CDR2 are MNHEY and SVGEGT. The CDR3 loop reads CASSLGPRSYNEQFF. The CDR3 DNA reads as TGTGCCAGCAGCCTCGGACCCCGCTCCTACAATGAGCAGTTCTTC.

In its sample, this clone was seen once. This chain joins TRBV18 and TRBJ2-7, with 8 bases aligning to TRBD2. The J segment lost 3 bases and the V segment lost 6 bases, leaving 7 bases of the junction unmatched. The CDR3 sequence is 14 residues long. Per the germline V gene, CDR1 is KGHSH and CDR2 is LQKENI. The CDR3 protein is CASSPTSGSYEQYV. The DNA of the CDR3 is TGTGCCAGCTCTCCTACTAGCGGAAGCTACGAGCAGTACGTC.

The genes are TRBV18 and TRBJ1-2, with unresolved D. Trimming took 3 bases from V and 7 from J, leaving 9 bases between them. Looked up from germline, CDR1 is KGHSH and CDR2 is LQKENI. The CDR3 is 12 amino acids. CDR3 in amino acids: CASSPTPPGYTF. CDR3 nucleotides: TGTGCCAGCTCACCGACTCCTCCTGGCTACACCTTC.

This clone showed up just once. CDR3 in DNA: TGTGCCAGCAGTTCCTTTCCCGGGACTAGCGAAAACGGGGAGCTGTTTTTT. Translation gives CASSSFPGTSENGELFF. The gene calls are TRBV2 and TRBJ2-2, with TRBD2 matching 10 bases. Trimming at V came to 5 bases and at J to 7 bases, leaving 13 bases not matched to a gene. Germline-derived CDR1 and CDR2 are SNHLY and FYNNEI. The CDR3 has 17 amino acids.

This clone came up once. The chain joins TRBV6-2 or TRBV6-3 to TRBJ2-1; 9 bases are a match to TRBD2. The CDR3 is made up of 15 amino acids. Germline CDR1 reads MNHEY; CDR2 reads SVGEGT. V trimming: 5 bases; J trimming: 4 bases; junction bases outside the gene matches: 6. In DNA, the CDR3 is TGTGCCAGCAGTGACGGGGCGGGAGGGTACAATGAGCAGTTCTTC. It is translated as CASSDGAGGYNEQFF.

This clone showed up just a few times. The chain joins TRBV4-3 to TRBJ2-2; 9 bases map to TRBD2. Unmatched junction bases numbered 6, after V lost 7 bases and J lost 6 bases. The CDR3 totals 14 residues. The V gene's germline CDR1 is LGHNA and CDR2 YSLEER. In DNA form, the CDR3 reads TGCGCCAGCATAGCGGGAGCTTTGTCCGGGGAGCTGTTTTTT. Its protein is CASIAGALSGELFF.

The V and J genes are TRBV9 and TRBJ2-5; 8 bases are shared with TRBD2. The CDR3 has 16 amino acids. Per the germline V gene, CDR1 is SGDLS and CDR2 is YYNGEE. The trim removed 0 bases at V and 6 bases at J, leaving 10 bases unmatched. This CDR3 is CASSVAKAGAHQTQYF. CDR3 DNA sequence: TGTGCCAGCAGCGTAGCTAAAGCGGGGGCTCACCAGACCCAGTACTTC. The full variable domain, its missing parts supplied by reference TRBV9 and TRBJ2-5, is DSGVTQTPKHLITATGQRVTLRCSPRSGDLSVYWYQQSLDQGLQFLIQYYNGEERAKGNILERFSAQQFPDLHSELNLSSLELGDSALYFCASSVAKAGAHQTQYFGPGTRLLVL.

The rearrangement joins TRBV6-2 or TRBV6-3 to TRBJ2-7; TRBD2 matches at 10 bases. The V gene end was trimmed by 0 bases and the J gene end by 3 bases; junction bases not matched to a gene: 8. This CDR3 contains 17 residues. Per the germline V gene, CDR1 is MNHEY and CDR2 is SVGEGT. As DNA, the CDR3 is TGTGCCAGCAGTTACTCTACGCTAGGACTAGCGGACTACGAGCAGTACTTC. Its protein is CASSYSTLGLADYEQYF.